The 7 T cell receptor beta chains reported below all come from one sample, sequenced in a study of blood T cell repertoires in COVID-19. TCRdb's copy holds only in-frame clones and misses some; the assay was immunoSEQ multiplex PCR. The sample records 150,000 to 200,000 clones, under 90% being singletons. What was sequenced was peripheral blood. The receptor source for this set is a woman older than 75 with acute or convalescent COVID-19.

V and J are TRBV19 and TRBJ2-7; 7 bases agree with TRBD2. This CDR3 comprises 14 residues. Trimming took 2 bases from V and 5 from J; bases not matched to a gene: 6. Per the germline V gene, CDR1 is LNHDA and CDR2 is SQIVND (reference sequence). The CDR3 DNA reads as TGTGCCAGTAGTATAATCGCGGGAGTGAACGAGCAGTACTTC. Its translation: CASSIIAGVNEQYF.

The CDR3 sequence is CASSLAVRTGGRETQYF. CDR3 DNA: TGTGCCAGCAGCTTGGCGGTACGGACAGGGGGCCGAGAGACCCAGTACTTC. This chain uses TRBV5-4 with TRBJ2-5, with TRBD1 matching 11 bases. Germline V CDR1 and CDR2: SGHNT, YYREEE (reference sequence). The V gene end was trimmed by 0 bases and the J gene end by 4 bases; junction bases not matched to a gene: 8. The CDR3 runs to 17 residues.

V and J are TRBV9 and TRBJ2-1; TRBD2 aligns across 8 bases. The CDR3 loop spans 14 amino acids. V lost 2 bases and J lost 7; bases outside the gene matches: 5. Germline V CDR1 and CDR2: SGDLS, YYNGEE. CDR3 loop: CASSVGGASNEQFF. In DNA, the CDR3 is TGTGCCAGCAGCGTCGGGGGGGCCTCTAATGAGCAGTTCTTC.

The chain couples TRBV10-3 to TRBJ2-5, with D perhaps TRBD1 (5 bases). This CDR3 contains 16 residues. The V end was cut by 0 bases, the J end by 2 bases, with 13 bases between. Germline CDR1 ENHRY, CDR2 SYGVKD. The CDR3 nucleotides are TGTGCCATCAGTGAGTCGCAGGGTACAATACAAGAGACCCAGTACTTC. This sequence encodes CAISESQGTIQETQYF.

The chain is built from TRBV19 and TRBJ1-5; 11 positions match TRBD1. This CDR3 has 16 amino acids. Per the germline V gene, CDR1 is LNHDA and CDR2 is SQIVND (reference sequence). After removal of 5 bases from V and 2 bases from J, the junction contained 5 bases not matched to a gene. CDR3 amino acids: CASSSWTGGGNQPQHF. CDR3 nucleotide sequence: TGTGCCAGTAGTTCTTGGACAGGGGGCGGCAATCAGCCCCAGCATTTT.

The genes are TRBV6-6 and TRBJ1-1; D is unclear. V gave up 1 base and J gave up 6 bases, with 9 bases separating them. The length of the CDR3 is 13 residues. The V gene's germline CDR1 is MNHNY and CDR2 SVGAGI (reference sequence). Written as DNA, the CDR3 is TGTGCCAGCAGTTACTGGGTGGAGGCTGAAGCTTTCTTT. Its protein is CASSYWVEAEAFF.

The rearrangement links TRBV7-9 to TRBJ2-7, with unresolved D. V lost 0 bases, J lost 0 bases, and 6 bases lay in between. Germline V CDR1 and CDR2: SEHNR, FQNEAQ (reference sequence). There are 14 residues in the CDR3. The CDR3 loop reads CASSLAVVSYEQYF. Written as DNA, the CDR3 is TGTGCCAGCAGCTTAGCGGTAGTCTCCTACGAGCAGTACTTC.